This record concerns one T cell receptor (beta chain) sequence. This clonotype was found many times. Its target antigen remains unknown. No base-level quality is on record; no much larger clone is a single base apart. These data are taken from a study of T-cell memory formation after mild COVID-19 (TCRdb year 2021). About the investigation overall: TCR sequence clusters from the two donors were largely donor specific. Longitudinal TCRalpha and TCRbeta repertoire sequencing tracked T-cell clones expanding and contracting after mild COVID-19 in two donors. Two young, previously healthy adult volunteers made up the cohort, one male and one female.

Ficoll-Paque density gradient centrifugation was used to isolate PBMCs. The full study reports these points: Balanced CD4/CD8 phenotypes were observed for clones contracting from day 15 to 85, whereas a bias towards CD4+ was observed for a second wave of clones expanding from day 15 to 37. Only a couple of mild cases were covered in the study, and larger cohorts including severe cases with pre-infection samples were considered necessary. Whether the second-wave clones peaking on day 37 were SARS-CoV-2 specific was not confirmed. The detection of some responding clones in pre-infection memory suggests that pre-existing cross-reactive memory T cells joined the SARS-CoV-2 response. Contracting CD4+ clones were found mainly in CM and EM memory subsets, while CD8+ clones were enriched in EMRA.

Trimming at the junction amounts to 7 bases on V and 3 bases on J, and the germline ends lie 18 bases apart. From the cysteine through the phenylalanine, the CDR3 covers 16 amino acids. The kept DNA is CDR3 alone, 48 bases in frame from the first base. According to the germline V gene (reference sequence), CDR1 reads MNHEY and CDR2 reads SMNVEV. The sample was run on an Illumina NovaSeq 6000. Using 5'RACE with constant-segment primers, TCRalpha and TCRbeta cDNA libraries were constructed, with sample barcodes and unique molecular identifiers added in the process. Trizol reagent was used to extract RNA from every sample. Amplification of the libraries took two PCR steps, and the second step added a second sample barcode plus Illumina TruSeq adapters. The libraries were sequenced on an Illumina NovaSeq using 2 x 150 bp paired-end reads. The published analysis was carried out like this. Demultiplexing of reads and collapsing into UMI-guided consensus sequences were performed with migec v1.2.7. With mixcr v2.1.11, UMI consensuses were aligned to TRA and TRB V and J templates and assembled into clonotypes. Clonotypes were classified as expanded or contracted when called significant by both edgeR and NoisET, with noise models trained on biological replicates. For edgeR calls, the cutoffs were a false discovery rate-adjusted p below 0.01 and a log2 fold-change threshold of 1. As an exploratory analysis of dynamics, max-normalized trajectories of the 1000 most abundant clonotypes were examined with PCA combined with hierarchical clustering. The CD4 or CD8 phenotype of responding clones was assigned using the separately sequenced CD4+ and CD8+ repertoires. TCRdb trimmed the raw reads at Q25, called clones with MiXCR and kept productive beta chains. Entries are consolidated by CDR3 protein sequence, retaining the most common genes and DNA. The V and J calls were determined by TCRdb, not by the authors. The sample data list about half a million distinct CDR3 sequences, and 18% of these were observed just once. The top ten clonotypes cover roughly an eighth of the sample.

The chain employs TRBV27 and TRBJ2-2; TRBD1 is a possible D gene, resting on 6 matching bases. The sequence came from an adult woman who had mild COVID-19 (a few samples of this study predate the infection). The sample titles of this study are shuffled in the database, so cell type and time point are left out; the donor was told from shared clones. Sequences were obtained from PBMCs or a T cell subset sorted from them (not recorded which). The nucleotide sequence reads as follows: TGTGCCAGCACCTTGGGTCGTCAGGGGTACACCGGGGAGCTGTTTTTT. Its translation is CASTLGRQGYTGELFF.